One and the same sample provided the 23 T cell receptor beta chains below, sequenced in a study of regulatory T cells in long-lasting Graves disease. The time point is: persistent/refractory GD, antithyroid drugs over 5 years with positive TRAb. Making the TCR library involved RNA that had been extracted from PBMCs. Building of the TCR beta libraries involved iRepertoire HTBI primers and Arm-PCR of CDR3 regions. TCRdb reanalysed the multiplex PCR reads using MiXCR and keeps one entry per CDR3 protein. The sample carries a few hundred thousand distinct CDR3 sequences, less than 25% recorded once. This material consisted of peripheral blood mononuclear cells (PBMCs), taken when the disease was refractory, from a patient treated with antithyroid drugs. Receptors were obtained from a female donor with Graves disease.

This clonotype came up many times. The chain joins TRBV12-5 to TRBJ2-7; D may be TRBD1 or TRBD2 (5 bases each). This CDR3 comprises 15 residues. Per the germline V gene, CDR1 is LGHNT and CDR2 is FRNRAP. V lost 0 bases to trimming and J lost 0 bases, with 9 bases between them. DNA of the CDR3: TGTGCTAGTGGTTTGGTGGGGACGGCCTCCTACGAGCAGTACTTC. Protein sequence: CASGLVGTASYEQYF.

Only a few counts were recorded for this clonotype. CDR3 sequence: CSAKGPIYNEQFF. The CDR3 DNA is TGCAGTGCTAAGGGACCGATCTACAATGAGCAGTTCTTC. The chain employs TRBV20-1 and TRBJ2-1; the D call may be TRBD1 or TRBD2 (5 bases each). Germline V gene sequence: CDR1 DFQATT, CDR2 SNEGSKA (reference sequence). The V end was cut by 4 bases, the J end by 3 bases, with 10 bases between. CDR3 length equals 13 residues.

This clonotype was seen at least ten times. The V gene is TRBV28, the J gene TRBJ1-5; D unclear. There are 15 residues in the CDR3. Germline V CDR1 and CDR2: MDHEN, SYDVKM. Deletions cut 8 bases from V and 0 bases from J, with 14 bases between. The CDR3 DNA is TGTGCCAGCTTCTCCTCTACCTATAGCAATCAGCCCCAGCATTTT. It is translated as CASFSSTYSNQPQHF.

This clonotype was found a few times. The chain carries TRBV29-1 and TRBJ2-6, with 7 bases lining up with TRBD1. Trimming at V came to 6 bases and at J to 3 bases, leaving 5 bases not matched to a gene. The length of the CDR3 is 14 residues. The germline CDR1 and CDR2 sequences are SQVTM and ANQGSEA. The CDR3 DNA reads TGCAGCGTCGAGGGGGCGAGTGGGGCCAACGTCCTGACTTTC. Protein: CSVEGASGANVLTF.

This clonotype showed up just a few times. For the CDR3, the DNA is TGTGCCAGCAGCGCCCGGCGGTCCCTTCTGGGAAACACCATATATTTT. Protein: CASSARRSLLGNTIYF. J is TRBJ1-3 and V is TRBV6-1, with no clear D. The V gene lost 6 bases and the J gene lost 4 bases, with 19 bases spanning the gap. The length of the CDR3 is 16 residues. CDR1 is MNHNS, CDR2 SASEGT, per germline.

The genes are TRBV7-2 and TRBJ1-6, with D possibly TRBD1 on 5 matching bases. The V end was cut by 1 base, the J end by 8 bases, with 9 bases between. Germline V gene lookup returns CDR1 SGHTA and CDR2 FQGNSA. The CDR3 totals 14 residues. The chain's CDR3 is CASSLGQSHSPLHF. CDR3 coding DNA: TGTGCCAGCAGCTTAGGACAGAGCCATTCACCCCTCCACTTT.

The chain couples TRBV12-3 or TRBV12-4 to TRBJ1-1; TRBD1 agrees at 8 bases. V lost 8 bases and J lost 4; bases outside the gene matches: 18. The length of the CDR3 is 17 residues. CDR3 sequence (DNA): TGTGCCAGCTCCCCACAGGACAGGGCGATTCAAGGCACTGAAGCTTTCTTT. This translates into CASSPQDRAIQGTEAFF.

This clonotype was counted once. Given a much more abundant clone one base away, this may be a read error. Since the CDR3 does not end with the conserved phenylalanine or tryptophan, this likely comes from a read error. The chain couples TRBV7-2 to TRBJ2-7; a weak D match, TRBD1 (6 bases). V was trimmed by 3 bases and J by 7 bases, leaving 16 bases between them. The CDR3 has 14 residues. In germline, CDR1 is SGHTA, CDR2 FQGNSA. The DNA of the CDR3 is TGTGCCAGCAGCTTTACCAGGGGAGTGGAAGAGCAGTACCTC. Amino acids: CASSFTRGVEEQYL.

This clonotype has just a few counts. The rearrangement uses TRBV5-6 and TRBJ1-1; unclear D gene. The germline V gene has CDR1 SGHDT and CDR2 YYEEEE. V was trimmed by 1 base and J by 11 bases, leaving 12 bases between them. The CDR3 contains 12 residues. This CDR3 is CASSLIGVGAFF. The CDR3 nucleotides are TGTGCCAGCAGCTTGATCGGGGTAGGGGCTTTCTTT. Together with reference TRBV5-6 and TRBJ1-1, the CDR3 gives the full variable domain: DAGVTQSPTHLIKTRGQQVTLRCSPKSGHDTVSWYQQALGQGPQFIFQYYEEEERQRGNFPDRFSGHQFPNYSSELNVNALLLGDSALYLCASSLIGVGAFFGQGTRLTVV.

As to this clonotype: This sequence may be a read error, since a much larger clone differs from it by one base. The V call is TRBV6-5, the J call TRBJ2-7; D is undetermined. The CDR3 covers 16 residues. Trimming took 0 bases from V and 2 from J, leaving 14 bases between them. The germline V gene encodes CDR1 MNHEY and CDR2 SVGAGI. In DNA, the CDR3 is TGTGCCAGCAGTTACTCGGATTCAGCGACGCCCTACGAGCAGTACTTC. Protein product: CASSYSDSATPYEQYF.

This clonotype showed up just a few times. CDR3: CASSQDWTYEQYF. The CDR3 DNA is TGTGCCAGCAGCCAAGATTGGACCTACGAGCAGTACTTC. The chain couples TRBV3-1 to TRBJ2-7; D unresolved. Germline assignment: CDR1 LGHDT and CDR2 YNNKEL (reference sequence). Trimming pared 0 bases from V and 2 bases from J, leaving 5 bases between. This CDR3 comprises 13 residues.

A few counts support this clonotype. The chain joins TRBV20-1 to TRBJ2-7; unclear D gene. This CDR3 has 10 residues. V was trimmed by 5 bases and J by 4 bases, leaving 6 bases between them. CDR1 and CDR2 from the germline V gene are DFQATT and SNEGSKA (reference sequence). The CDR3, as DNA: TGCAGTGCTCACCAGTACGAGCAGTACTTC. Protein product: CSAHQYEQYF.

CDR3 protein: CASSLSLGTDKETQYF. The CDR3 coding sequence is TGTGCCAGCAGTTTATCACTCGGGACAGATAAAGAGACCCAGTACTTC. This chain joins TRBV28 and TRBJ2-5, with 7 bases matching TRBD1. This CDR3 is 16 amino acids long. Trimming took 1 base from V and 3 from J; bases not matched to a gene: 8. Germline values: CDR1 MDHEN, CDR2 SYDVKM.

This clonotype was counted at least ten times. This sequence joins TRBV6-5 and TRBJ1-1, with D maybe TRBD1 (5 bases). This CDR3 is built from 13 residues. Looked up from germline, CDR1 is MNHEY and CDR2 is SVGAGI. Trimming removed 0 bases from V and 4 bases from J, with 6 bases in between. The CDR3 loop is CASSYSRVTEAFF. The CDR3 DNA is TGTGCCAGCAGTTACTCCAGGGTCACTGAAGCTTTCTTT.

The rearrangement joins TRBV7-9 to TRBJ1-1; D not certain. Germline V gene sequence: CDR1 SEHNR, CDR2 FQNEAQ (reference sequence). CDR3 length equals 12 residues. Between the trimmed V and J ends, which lost 1 base and 11 bases, there was a span of 11 bases. CDR3 in amino acids: CASSLVGIFAFF. For the CDR3, the DNA is TGTGCCAGCAGCTTAGTCGGGATATTTGCTTTCTTT. Supplemented by reference TRBV7-9 and TRBJ1-1, the full variable domain reads DTGVSQNPRHKITKRGQNVTFRCDPISEHNRLYWYRQTLGQGPEFLTYFQNEAQLEKSRLLSDRFSAERPKGSFSTLEIQRTEQGDSAMYLCASSLVGIFAFFGQGTRLTVV.

This chain uses TRBV6-5 with TRBJ2-7; D perhaps matches TRBD1 (6 bases). Trimming pared 4 bases from V and 2 bases from J, leaving 15 bases between. From germline, CDR1 is MNHEY and CDR2 SVGAGI. This CDR3 comprises 15 residues. CDR3 amino acids: CASSWAGEKAYEQYF. As DNA, the CDR3 is TGTGCCAGCAGTTGGGCAGGGGAGAAAGCCTACGAGCAGTACTTC.

This clonotype has more than one count but fewer than ten. V usage is TRBV24-1 and J usage is TRBJ2-1; TRBD1 might be the D (6 bases). The CDR3 is 12 residues long. V was pared by 9 bases and J by 4 bases, with 9 bases between. Germline V gene sequence: CDR1 KGHDR, CDR2 SFDVKD. In DNA, the CDR3 is TGTGCCACCGGCAGGGGTTACAATGAGCAGTTCTTC. Translated: CATGRGYNEQFF.

This clonotype was found many times. V usage is TRBV7-2 and J usage is TRBJ2-5, with 9 bases matching TRBD2. CDR3 length: 16 residues. Germline loops: CDR1 SGHTA, CDR2 FQGNSA. Trimming cost V 1 base and J 1 base; bases outside gene matches: 4. The CDR3 DNA reads as TGTGCCAGCAGCTTAGAGATAGCGGGGGCCCAAGAGACCCAGTACTTC. Amino acids: CASSLEIAGAQETQYF.

In the case of this clonotype: This clone may be a read error of a much larger clone one base away. V usage is TRBV6-6 and J usage is TRBJ2-5; the D is unclear. Germline V gene sequence: CDR1 MNHNY, CDR2 SVGAGI (reference sequence). CDR3 size: 14 residues. The DNA of the CDR3 is TGTGCCAGCGGTTACTCGTACAGACAAGAGACCCAGTACTTC. It yields the protein CASGYSYRQETQYF.

The chain joins TRBV12-3 or TRBV12-4 to TRBJ2-5, with TRBD1 identical over 10 bases. V trimming: 6 bases; J trimming: 0 bases; junction bases outside the gene matches: 4. This CDR3 has 15 residues. Here the CDR3 DNA reads TGTGCCAGCAGGAGGACAGGGGGATACCAAGAGACCCAGTACTTC. It yields the protein CASRRTGGYQETQYF.

This clonotype was observed at least ten times. This rearrangement joins TRBV6-1 to TRBJ1-1; TRBD1 matches at 11 bases. The CDR3 covers 17 residues. J gave up 1 base and V 7 bases, and 11 bases lay outside the gene matches. The germline V gene encodes CDR1 MNHNS and CDR2 SASEGT. The CDR3: CASTLSGTGGSNTEAFF. CDR3 nucleotides: TGTGCCAGCACTCTGTCCGGGACAGGGGGGTCGAACACTGAAGCTTTCTTT.

The V gene is TRBV11-1, the J gene TRBJ2-2; 8 bases are shared with TRBD1. This CDR3 is 15 amino acids long. The trim removed 5 bases at V and 8 bases at J, leaving 10 bases unmatched. Germline V lookup: CDR1 SGHAT, CDR2 FQDESV (reference sequence). The CDR3 DNA follows: TGTGCCAGCAGCCCGCAGGGGGCGGCAATTGGGGAGCTGTTTTTT. Protein sequence: CASSPQGAAIGELFF.

A remark on this clonotype: This CDR3 is missing its conserved last phenylalanine or tryptophan, likely due to a read error. The chain recombines TRBV6-1 with TRBJ1-1; the match to TRBD1 covers 9 bases. The germline gives CDR1 MNHNS, CDR2 SASEGT. The CDR3 loop spans 14 amino acids. CDR3 loop: CASRHRGPDTEAFY. The CDR3 DNA follows: TGTGCCAGCAGACACAGGGGGCCTGACACCGAAGCTTTCTAT.